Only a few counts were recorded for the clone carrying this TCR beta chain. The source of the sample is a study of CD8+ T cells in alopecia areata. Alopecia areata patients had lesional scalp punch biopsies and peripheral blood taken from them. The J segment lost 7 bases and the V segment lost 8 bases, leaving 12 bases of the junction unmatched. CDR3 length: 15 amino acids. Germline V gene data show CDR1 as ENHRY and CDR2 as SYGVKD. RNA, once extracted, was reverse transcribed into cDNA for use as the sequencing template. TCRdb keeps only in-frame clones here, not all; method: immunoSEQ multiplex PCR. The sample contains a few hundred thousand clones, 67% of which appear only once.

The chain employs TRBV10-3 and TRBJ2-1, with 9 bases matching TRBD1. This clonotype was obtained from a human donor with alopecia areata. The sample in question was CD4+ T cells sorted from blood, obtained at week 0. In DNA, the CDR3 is TGTGCCATCGCGTCCCGGGACAGGGTAGGGAATGAGCAGTTCTTC. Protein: CAIASRDRVGNEQFF.